This entry lists 4 T cell receptor beta chains sequenced from one sample in a study of metastatic and nonmetastatic thyroid tumors (dated by TCRdb to between 2020 and 2021). None of the patients had been given any treatment before thyroid surgery. Receptor libraries were prepared by PCR. This sample was sequenced with an Illumina HiSeq 4000. TCRdb reran the public reads through fastp at Q25 and MiXCR, keeping productive beta chains. Present in this sample are 55,000 or so clones, about a sixth of which were seen just once. The ten largest clones represent about 3% of the sample. Sequencing was done on a sample of blood. The receptors derive from a female donor with papillary thyroid cancer or a benign thyroid nodule (not recorded which). Some clones in this sample may be carry-over from other donors' samples.

V usage is TRBV20-1 and J usage is TRBJ2-7, with 7 bases that match TRBD1. The CDR3 has 18 residues. Unmatched junction bases numbered 17, after V lost 3 bases and J lost 0 bases. Germline V gene sequence: CDR1 DFQATT, CDR2 SNEGSKA (reference sequence). CDR3 sequence (DNA): TGCAGTGCTAGGGACGACAGGGCCGTTACTTCATCCTCCTACGAGCAGTACTTC. Its protein product is CSARDDRAVTSSSYEQYF.

This clone was detected ten times or more. The chain recombines TRBV20-1 with TRBJ2-7; D may be TRBD1 (7 bases). Germline CDR1 is DFQATT and CDR2 is SNEGSKA (reference sequence). The CDR3 totals 14 residues. Trimming removed 0 bases at V and 5 bases at J, with 14 bases between. CDR3 nucleotide sequence: TGCAGTGCTAGAGATCAGGGGGGTGTCGACGAGCAGTACTTC. This translates into CSARDQGGVDEQYF.

This clone was seen many times. The chain links TRBV27 to TRBJ1-1; no clear D gene. The V end lost 7 bases, the J end lost 5 bases, and 5 bases lay between the germline ends. CDR3 length equals 10 residues. Germline V gene data show CDR1 as MNHEY and CDR2 as SMNVEV (reference sequence). CDR3 residues: CASTYTEAFF. CDR3 nucleotides: TGTGCCAGCACCTATACTGAAGCTTTCTTT.

Notes on this clone: At one end, the junction sequence differs from germline, possibly due to a read error. The chain carries TRBV25-1 and TRBJ2-7, with TRBD1 matching 12 bases. Germline V gives CDR1 MGHDK, CDR2 SYGVNS. The CDR3 sequence is 15 residues long. The CDR3 DNA sequence: TGTGCCAGAAGTGGGGGGACAGGGGGCTACTACGAGCAATACTTC. Its protein is CARSGGTGGYYEQYF.